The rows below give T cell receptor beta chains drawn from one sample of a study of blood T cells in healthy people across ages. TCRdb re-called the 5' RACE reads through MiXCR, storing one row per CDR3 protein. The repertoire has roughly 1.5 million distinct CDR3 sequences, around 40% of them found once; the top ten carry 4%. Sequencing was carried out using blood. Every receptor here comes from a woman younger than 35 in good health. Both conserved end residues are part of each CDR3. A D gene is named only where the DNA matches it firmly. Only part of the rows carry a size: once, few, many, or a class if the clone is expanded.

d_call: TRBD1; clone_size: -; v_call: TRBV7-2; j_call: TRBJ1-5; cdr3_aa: CASNTGTAAFQPQHF; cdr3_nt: TGTGCCAGCAACACCGGGACAGCTGCTTTTCAGCCCCAGCATTTT
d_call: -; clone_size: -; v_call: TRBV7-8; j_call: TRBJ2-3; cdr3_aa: CASRRIGSGRTDTQYF; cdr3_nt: TGTGCCAGCAGACGTATCGGATCGGGCAGAACAGATACGCAGTATTTT
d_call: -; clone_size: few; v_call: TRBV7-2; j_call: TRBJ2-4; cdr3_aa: CASSLKTLLTNIQYF; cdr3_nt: TGTGCCAGCAGCTTAAAAACACTTTTAACAAACATTCAGTACTTC
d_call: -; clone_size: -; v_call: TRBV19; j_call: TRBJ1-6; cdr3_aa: CASSIGFNSPLHF; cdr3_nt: TGTGCCAGTAGTATTGGCTTCAATTCACCCCTCCACTTT
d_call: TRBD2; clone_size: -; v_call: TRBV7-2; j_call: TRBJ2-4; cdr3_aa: CASSFTSGNLAKNIQYF; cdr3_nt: TGTGCCAGCAGCTTTACTAGCGGGAACCTAGCCAAAAACATTCAGTACTTC
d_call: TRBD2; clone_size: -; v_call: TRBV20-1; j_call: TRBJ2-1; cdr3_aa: CSARVFASGRISYNEQFF; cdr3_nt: TGCAGTGCTAGGGTATTCGCTAGCGGGAGGATCTCCTACAATGAGCAGTTCTTC
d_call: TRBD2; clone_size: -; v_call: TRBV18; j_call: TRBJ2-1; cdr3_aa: CASSPKSAGTSGRNEQFF; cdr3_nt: TGTGCCAGCTCACCAAAATCGGCCGGAACTAGCGGGAGGAATGAGCAGTTCTTC
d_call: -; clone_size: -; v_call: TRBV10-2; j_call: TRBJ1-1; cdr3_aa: CASSEAGPRKTEAFF; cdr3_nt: TGCGCCAGCAGTGAGGCGGGCCCCCGGAAGACTGAAGCTTTCTTT
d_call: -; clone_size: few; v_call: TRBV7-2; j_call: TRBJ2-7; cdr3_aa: CASSLGAPQSQYF; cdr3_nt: TGTGCCAGCAGCTTAGGGGCCCCCCAATCCCAGTACTTC
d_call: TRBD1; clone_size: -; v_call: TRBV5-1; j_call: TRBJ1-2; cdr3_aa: CASSQDRGNGYTF; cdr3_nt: TGCGCCAGCAGCCAGGACAGGGGAAATGGCTACACCTTC
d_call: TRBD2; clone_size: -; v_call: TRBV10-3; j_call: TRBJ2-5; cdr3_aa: CAISRSSGGISEETQYF; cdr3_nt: TGTGCCATCAGTCGTTCTAGCGGGGGGATCAGTGAGGAGACCCAGTACTTC
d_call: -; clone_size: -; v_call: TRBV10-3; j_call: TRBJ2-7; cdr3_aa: CAIGDPPDLAYEQYF; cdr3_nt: TGTGCCATCGGTGATCCCCCAGACCTTGCCTACGAGCAGTACTTC
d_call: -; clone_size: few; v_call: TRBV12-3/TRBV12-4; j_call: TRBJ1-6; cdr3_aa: CASSLRSFGNSPLHF; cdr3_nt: TGTGCCAGCAGTTTACGATCCTTTGGTAATTCACCCCTCCACTTT
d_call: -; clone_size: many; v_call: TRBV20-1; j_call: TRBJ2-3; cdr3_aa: CSASLRLADTDTQYF; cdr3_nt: TGCAGTGCTAGTCTCAGGCTAGCCGACACAGATACGCAGTATTTT
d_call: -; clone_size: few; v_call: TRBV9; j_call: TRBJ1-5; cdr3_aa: CASSVGPSNQPQHF; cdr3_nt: TGTGCCAGCAGCGTAGGGCCATCTAATCAGCCCCAGCATTTT
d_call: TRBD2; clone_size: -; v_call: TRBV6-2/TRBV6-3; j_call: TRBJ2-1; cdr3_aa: CASNGHVSGGYNEQFF; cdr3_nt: TGTGCCAGCAATGGACACGTCAGCGGGGGATACAATGAGCAGTTCTTC
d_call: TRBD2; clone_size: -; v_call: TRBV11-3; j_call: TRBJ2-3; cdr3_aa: CASSEESGRANTQYF; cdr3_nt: TGTGCCAGCAGCGAGGAGAGCGGGAGGGCGAATACGCAGTATTTT
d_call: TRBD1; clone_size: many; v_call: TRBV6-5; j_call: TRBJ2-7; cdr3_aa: CASSYRDRSYEQYF; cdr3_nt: TGTGCCAGCAGTTACCGGGACAGGTCCTACGAGCAGTACTTC
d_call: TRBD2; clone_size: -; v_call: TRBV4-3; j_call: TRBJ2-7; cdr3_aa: CASSQDHGTSGLVYEQYF; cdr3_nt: TGCGCCAGCAGCCAAGATCACGGGACTAGCGGGCTTGTCTACGAGCAGTACTTC
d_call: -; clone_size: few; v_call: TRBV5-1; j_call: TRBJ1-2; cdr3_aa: CASSLEVDYGYTF; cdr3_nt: TGCGCCAGCAGCTTGGAGGTGGATTATGGCTACACCTTC
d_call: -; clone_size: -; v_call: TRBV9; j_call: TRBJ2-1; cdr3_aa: CASSSPTGVSSYNEQFF; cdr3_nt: TGTGCCAGCAGCTCTCCAACTGGGGTTAGCTCCTACAATGAGCAGTTCTTC
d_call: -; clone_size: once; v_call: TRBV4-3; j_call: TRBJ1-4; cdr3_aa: CASSQAGGHGDEKLFF; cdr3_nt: TGCGCCAGCAGCCAAGCCGGGGGGCACGGAGATGAAAAACTGTTTTTT
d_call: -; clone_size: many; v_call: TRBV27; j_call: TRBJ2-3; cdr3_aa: CASSLRGRTDTQYF; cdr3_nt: TGTGCCAGCAGCTTACGGGGTCGGACAGATACGCAGTATTTT
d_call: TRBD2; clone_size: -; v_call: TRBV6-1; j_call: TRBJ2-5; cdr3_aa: CASRPRTSGTNRQYF; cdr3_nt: TGTGCCAGCAGACCTAGGACTAGCGGGACCAATAGGCAGTACTTC
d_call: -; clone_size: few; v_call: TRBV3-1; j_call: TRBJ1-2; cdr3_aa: CASSSGGNNYGYTF; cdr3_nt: TGTGCCAGCAGCTCCGGAGGAAATAACTATGGCTACACCTTC
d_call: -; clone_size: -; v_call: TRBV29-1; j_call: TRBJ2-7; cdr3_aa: CSVGDLEGYEQYF; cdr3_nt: TGCAGCGTTGGGGACTTGGAGGGCTACGAGCAGTACTTC
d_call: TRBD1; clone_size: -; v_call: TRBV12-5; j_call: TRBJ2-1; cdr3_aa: CASGLGQGASNEQFF; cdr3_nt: TGTGCTAGTGGTTTGGGACAGGGGGCAAGTAATGAGCAGTTCTTC
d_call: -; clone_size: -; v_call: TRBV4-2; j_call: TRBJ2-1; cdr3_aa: CASSQAILAYNEQFF; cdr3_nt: TGTGCCAGCAGCCAAGCGATATTGGCGTACAATGAGCAGTTCTTC
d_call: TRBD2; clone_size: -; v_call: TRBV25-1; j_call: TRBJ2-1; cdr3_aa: CASSESERGAYNEQFF; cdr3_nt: TGTGCCAGCAGTGAATCAGAGCGGGGGGCTTACAATGAGCAGTTCTTC
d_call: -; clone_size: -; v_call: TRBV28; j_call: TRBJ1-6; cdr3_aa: CASSPQGFSSPLHF; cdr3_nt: TGTGCCAGCAGTCCCCAGGGATTTAGTTCACCCCTCCACTTT
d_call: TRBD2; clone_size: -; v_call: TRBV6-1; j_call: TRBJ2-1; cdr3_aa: CASSTRTSGVKYNGQFF; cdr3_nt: TGTGCCAGCAGTACACGGACTAGCGGGGTAAAGTACAATGGGCAGTTCTTC
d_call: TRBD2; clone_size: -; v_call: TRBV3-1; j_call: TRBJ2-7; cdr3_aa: CASSQVASGQGYF; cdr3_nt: TGTGCCAGCAGCCAAGTGGCTAGCGGCCAGGGGTACTTC
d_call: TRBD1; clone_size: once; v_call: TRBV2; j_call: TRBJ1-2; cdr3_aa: CATAGDLQGAAYGYTF; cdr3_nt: TGTGCCACCGCCGGGGATCTACAGGGGGCAGCGTATGGCTACACCTTC
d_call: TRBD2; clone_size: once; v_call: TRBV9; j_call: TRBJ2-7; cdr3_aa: CASSTRTSGDYNEQYF; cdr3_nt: TGTGCCAGCAGCACTCGGACTAGCGGGGATTACAATGAGCAGTACTTC
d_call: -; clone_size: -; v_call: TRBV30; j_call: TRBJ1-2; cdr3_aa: CAWIAGHNFYGYTF; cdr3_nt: TGTGCCTGGATAGCGGGACACAACTTCTATGGCTACACCTTC
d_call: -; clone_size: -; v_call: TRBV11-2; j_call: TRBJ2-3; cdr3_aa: CASSLVTGFTDTQYF; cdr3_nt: TGTGCCAGCAGCTTAGTCACAGGGTTCACAGATACGCAGTATTTT
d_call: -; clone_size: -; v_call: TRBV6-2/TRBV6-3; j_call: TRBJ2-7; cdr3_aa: CASRHESGVYYEQYF; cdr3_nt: TGTGCCAGCAGACACGAAAGCGGAGTATACTACGAGCAGTACTTC
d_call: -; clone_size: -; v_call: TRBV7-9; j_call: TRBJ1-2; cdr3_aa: CASSLTDWGYTF; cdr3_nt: TGTGCCAGCAGCCTTACCGACTGGGGCTACACCTTC
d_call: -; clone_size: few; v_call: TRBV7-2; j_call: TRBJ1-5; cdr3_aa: CASSLIRDSFSNQPQHF; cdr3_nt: TGTGCCAGCAGCTTAATCAGGGATTCATTTAGCAATCAGCCCCAGCATTTT
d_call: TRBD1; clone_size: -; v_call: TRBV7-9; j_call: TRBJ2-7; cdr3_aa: CASSWGQGPSYEQYF; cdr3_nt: TGTGCCAGCAGCTGGGGACAGGGCCCCTCCTACGAGCAGTACTTC
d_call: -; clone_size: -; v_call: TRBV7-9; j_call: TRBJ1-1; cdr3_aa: CASSLARVSGGKEAFF; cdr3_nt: TGTGCCAGCAGCTTAGCGCGTGTGTCCGGCGGAAAGGAAGCTTTCTTT
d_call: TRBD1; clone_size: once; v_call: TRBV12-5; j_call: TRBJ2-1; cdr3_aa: CASGGGTGDRSSYNEQFF; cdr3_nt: TGTGCTAGTGGCGGTGGGACAGGCGACCGAAGCTCCTACAATGAGCAGTTCTTC
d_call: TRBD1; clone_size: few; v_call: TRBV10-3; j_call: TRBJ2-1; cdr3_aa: CAISVKQGASSYNEQFF; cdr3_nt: TGTGCCATCAGTGTGAAACAGGGGGCAAGCTCCTACAATGAGCAGTTCTTC
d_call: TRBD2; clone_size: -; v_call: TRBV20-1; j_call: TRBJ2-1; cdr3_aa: CSARNPGLAIGYNEQFF; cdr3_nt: TGCAGTGCTAGAAATCCGGGACTAGCAATCGGGTACAATGAGCAGTTCTTC
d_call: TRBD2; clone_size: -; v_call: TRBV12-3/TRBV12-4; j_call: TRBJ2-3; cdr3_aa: CASSLVGSGLAGGHDTDTQYF; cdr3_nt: TGTGCCAGCAGTTTGGTGGGGTCTGGACTAGCGGGAGGCCACGACACAGATACGCAGTATTTT
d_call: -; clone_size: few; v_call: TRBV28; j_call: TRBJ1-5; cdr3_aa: CASSRDGSRQPQHF; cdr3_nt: TGTGCCAGCAGCCGGGATGGAAGCCGGCAGCCCCAGCATTTT
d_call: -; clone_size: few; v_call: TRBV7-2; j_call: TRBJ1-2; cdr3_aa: CASSYLGSGGYTF; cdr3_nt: TGTGCCAGCAGCTACCTCGGGTCGGGTGGCTACACCTTC
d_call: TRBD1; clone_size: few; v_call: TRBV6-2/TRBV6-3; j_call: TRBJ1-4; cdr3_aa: CASRRQGATNEKLFF; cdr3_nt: TGTGCCAGCAGACGACAGGGTGCAACTAATGAAAAACTGTTTTTT
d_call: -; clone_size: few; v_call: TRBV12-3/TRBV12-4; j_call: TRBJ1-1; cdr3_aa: CASSLRGLVTEAFF; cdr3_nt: TGTGCCAGCAGTTTACGTGGTCTAGTCACTGAAGCTTTCTTT
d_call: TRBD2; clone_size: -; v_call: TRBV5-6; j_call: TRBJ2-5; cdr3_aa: CASSSGLAGGLNEQYF; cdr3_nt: TGTGCCAGCAGCTCCGGACTAGCGGGGGGACTCAATGAGCAGTACTTC
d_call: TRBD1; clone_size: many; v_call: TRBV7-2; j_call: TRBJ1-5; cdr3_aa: CASSQYTGGNQPQHF; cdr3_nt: TGTGCCAGCAGCCAATATACAGGGGGCAATCAGCCCCAGCATTTT
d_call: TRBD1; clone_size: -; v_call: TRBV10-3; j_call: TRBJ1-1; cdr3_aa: CAISERDRENTEAFF; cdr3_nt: TGTGCCATCAGTGAGCGGGACAGAGAGAACACTGAAGCTTTCTTT
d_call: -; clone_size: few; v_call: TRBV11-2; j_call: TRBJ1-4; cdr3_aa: CASSLSGREGEKLFF; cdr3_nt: TGTGCCAGCAGCTTATCGGGGCGCGAGGGTGAAAAACTGTTTTTT
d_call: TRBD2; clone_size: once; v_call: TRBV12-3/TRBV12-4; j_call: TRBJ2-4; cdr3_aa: CASSSPPGLAGYRMYF; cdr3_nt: TGTGCCAGCAGCAGCCCACCGGGACTAGCGGGATACCGGATGTACTTC
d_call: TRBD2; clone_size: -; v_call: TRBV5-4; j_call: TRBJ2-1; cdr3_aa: CASSSRGSASYNEQFF; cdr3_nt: TGTGCCAGCAGCTCGCGCGGGAGCGCTTCCTACAATGAGCAGTTCTTC
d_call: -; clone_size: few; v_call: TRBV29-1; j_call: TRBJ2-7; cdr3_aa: CSVEWRRSDNEQYF; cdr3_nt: TGCAGCGTTGAATGGAGGAGATCAGACAATGAGCAGTACTTC